The T cell receptor beta chain described here comes from a study of blood T cell repertoires in COVID-19. Study background: Specimens from acute and convalescent COVID-19 originated in the United States, Italy and Spain. The analysed material was cDNA or gDNA that came from T cells, B-cell-depleted T cells, or PBMCs.

Clinical histories supplied by participants themselves formed the basis of cohort assignment. In the authors' methods: Estimates of nucleated cell counts were drawn from the amplification of reference gene primers. The method was immunoSEQ multiplex PCR; TCRdb's version includes in-frame clones alone and lacks a portion of them. From that table come the V and J calls and clone size; the DNA was used to work out D and trimming. The sample carries about 310,000 clones, about 89% recorded once. There are 17 residues in the CDR3. The V gene end was trimmed by 6 bases and the J gene end by 0 bases; junction bases not matched to a gene: 9. Germline V CDR1 and CDR2: MNHEY, SMNVEV (reference sequence).

Specimen: PBMCs or T cells enriched from blood (not recorded which). The V and J genes are TRBV27 and TRBJ1-1; 11 bases match TRBD1. The sequence came from a woman between 40 and 50 years old who had recovered from COVID-19. CDR3 amino acids: CASSQIRGQGVNTEAFF. CDR3 nucleotides: TGTGCCAGCAGCCAAATCCGGGGACAGGGGGTGAACACTGAAGCTTTCTTT.